The clone carrying this T cell receptor beta chain was seen just once. This CDR3 has 13 amino acids. CDR1 and CDR2 (germline): MNHEY, SMNVEV (reference sequence). V lost 1 base to trimming and J lost 8 bases, with 11 bases between them. This sample was included in a study of OX40 agonist ivuxolimab in advanced cancers. Profiling relied on immunoSEQ multiplex PCR, and the TCRdb table lists in-frame clones only, not all of them. The top ten clones hold approximately 19% of a sample with some 64,000 clones, approximately 90% of them seen once. The source material was CD4+ or CD8+ T cells sorted from blood, sampled in a trial of the OX40 agonist ivuxolimab. The source of this sequence is an adult with an advanced solid tumor such as melanoma, head and neck, liver or kidney cancer. The J gene is TRBJ1-1, the V gene TRBV27, with D unresolved. The CDR3 coding sequence is TGTGCCAGCAGTTTATTGCAGGAAAGAGAAGCTTTCTTT. Translating gives CASSLLQEREAFF.